This TCR beta chain was sequenced during a study of neoadjuvant anti-PD-1 for oral cavity cancer. Germline V gives CDR1 SGHNT, CDR2 YYREEE (reference sequence). V was trimmed by 1 base and J by 5 bases, leaving 12 bases between them. This CDR3 contains 14 residues. This clone was found a few times. TCRdb keeps only in-frame clones here, not all; method: immunoSEQ multiplex PCR. Counted here are 60,000 to 75,000 clones, around 82% occurring once; the ten biggest clones make up more than 3%. This chain uses TRBV5-4 with TRBJ1-1; D might be TRBD1 (5 bases). The sequence derives from a person between 35 and 79 years old with oral cavity squamous cell carcinoma. Sequenced here: PBMCs, sampled before nivolumab (anti-PD-1) treatment. CDR3 sequence reads: CASSLTQGGTEAFF. CDR3 nucleotides: TGTGCCAGCAGCTTGACCCAGGGAGGGACTGAAGCTTTCTTT.